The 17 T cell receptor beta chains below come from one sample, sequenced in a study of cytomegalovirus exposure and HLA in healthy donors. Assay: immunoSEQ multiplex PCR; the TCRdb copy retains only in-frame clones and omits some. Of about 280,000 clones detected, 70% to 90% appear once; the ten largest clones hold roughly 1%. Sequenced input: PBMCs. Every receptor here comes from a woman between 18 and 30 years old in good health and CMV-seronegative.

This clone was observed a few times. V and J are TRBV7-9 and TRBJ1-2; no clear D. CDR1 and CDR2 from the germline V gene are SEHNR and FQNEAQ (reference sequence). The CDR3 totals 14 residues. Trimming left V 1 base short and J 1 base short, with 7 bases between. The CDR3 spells CASSLVRFNYGYTF. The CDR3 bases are TGTGCCAGCAGCTTAGTCAGGTTTAACTATGGCTACACCTTC.

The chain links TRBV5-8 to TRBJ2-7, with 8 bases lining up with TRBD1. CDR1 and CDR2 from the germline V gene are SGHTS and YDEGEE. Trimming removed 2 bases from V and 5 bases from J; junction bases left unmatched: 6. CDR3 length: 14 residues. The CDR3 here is CASSFRQGLNEQYF. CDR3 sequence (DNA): TGTGCCAGCAGCTTCAGACAGGGGTTAAACGAGCAGTACTTC.

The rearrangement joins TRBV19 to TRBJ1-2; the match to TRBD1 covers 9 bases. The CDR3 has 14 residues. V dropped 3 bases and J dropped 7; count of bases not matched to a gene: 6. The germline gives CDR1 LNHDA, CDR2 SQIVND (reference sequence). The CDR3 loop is CASSMSRDRVGYTF. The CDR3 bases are TGTGCCAGTAGTATGTCCCGGGACAGGGTTGGCTACACCTTC.

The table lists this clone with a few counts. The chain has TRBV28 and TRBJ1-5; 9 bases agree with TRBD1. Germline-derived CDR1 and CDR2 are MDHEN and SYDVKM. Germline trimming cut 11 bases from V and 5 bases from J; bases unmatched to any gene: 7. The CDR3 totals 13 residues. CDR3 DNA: TGTGCCTCTAGTGGGGACAGGGATCAGCCCCAGCATTTT. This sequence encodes CASSGDRDQPQHF.

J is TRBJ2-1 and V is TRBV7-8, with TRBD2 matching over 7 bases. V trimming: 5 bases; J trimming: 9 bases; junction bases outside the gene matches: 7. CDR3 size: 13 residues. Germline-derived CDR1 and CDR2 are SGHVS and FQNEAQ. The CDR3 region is CASSQKLAGEQFF. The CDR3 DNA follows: TGTGCCAGCAGCCAGAAATTAGCGGGTGAGCAGTTCTTC.

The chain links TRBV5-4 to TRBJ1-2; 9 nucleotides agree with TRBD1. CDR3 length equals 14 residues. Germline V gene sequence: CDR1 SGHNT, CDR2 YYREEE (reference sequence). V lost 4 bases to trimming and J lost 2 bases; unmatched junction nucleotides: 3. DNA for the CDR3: TGTGCCAGCAGCCCGGGACAGGGAAACTATGGCTACACCTTC. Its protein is CASSPGQGNYGYTF. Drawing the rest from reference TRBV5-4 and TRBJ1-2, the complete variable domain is ETGVTQSPTHLIKTRGQQVTLRCSSQSGHNTVSWYQQALGQGPQFIFQYYREEENGRGNFPPRFSGLQFPNYSSELNVNALELDDSALYLCASSPGQGNYGYTFGSGTRLTVV.

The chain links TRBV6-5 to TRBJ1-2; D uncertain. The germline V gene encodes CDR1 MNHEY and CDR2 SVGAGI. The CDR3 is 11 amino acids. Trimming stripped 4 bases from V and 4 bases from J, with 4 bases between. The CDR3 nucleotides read TGTGCCAGCAGTTGGGCCTATGGCTACACCTTC. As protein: CASSWAYGYTF.

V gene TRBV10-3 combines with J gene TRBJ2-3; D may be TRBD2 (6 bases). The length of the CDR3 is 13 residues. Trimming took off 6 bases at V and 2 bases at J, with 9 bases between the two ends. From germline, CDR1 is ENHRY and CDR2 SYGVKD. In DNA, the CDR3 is TGTGCCATCAGAACTAGCCTCACAGATACGCAGTATTTT. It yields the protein CAIRTSLTDTQYF.

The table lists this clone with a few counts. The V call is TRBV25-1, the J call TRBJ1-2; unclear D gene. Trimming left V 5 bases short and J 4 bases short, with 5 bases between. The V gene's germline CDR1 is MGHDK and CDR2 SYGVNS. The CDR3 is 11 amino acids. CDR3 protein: CASSTSYGYTF. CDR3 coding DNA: TGTGCCAGCAGTACTTCCTATGGCTACACCTTC.

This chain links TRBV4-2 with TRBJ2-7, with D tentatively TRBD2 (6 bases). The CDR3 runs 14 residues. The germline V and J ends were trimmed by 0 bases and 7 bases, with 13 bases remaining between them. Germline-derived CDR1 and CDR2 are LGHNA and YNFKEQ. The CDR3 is CASSQDPTAGEQYF. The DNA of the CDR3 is TGTGCCAGCAGCCAAGATCCGACCGCGGGGGAGCAGTACTTC.

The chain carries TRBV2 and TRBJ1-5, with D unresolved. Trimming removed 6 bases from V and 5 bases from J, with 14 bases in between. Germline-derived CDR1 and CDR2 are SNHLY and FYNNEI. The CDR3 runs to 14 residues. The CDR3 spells CASSLERRYQPQHF. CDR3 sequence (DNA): TGTGCCAGCAGCCTGGAGAGACGGTATCAGCCCCAGCATTTT.

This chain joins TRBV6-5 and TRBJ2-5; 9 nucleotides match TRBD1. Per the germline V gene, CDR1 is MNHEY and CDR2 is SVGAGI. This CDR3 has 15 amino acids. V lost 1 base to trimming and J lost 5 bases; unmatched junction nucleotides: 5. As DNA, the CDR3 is TGTGCCAGCAGTTACTGGGGGACAGGGAGGGAGACCCAGTACTTC. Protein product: CASSYWGTGRETQYF.

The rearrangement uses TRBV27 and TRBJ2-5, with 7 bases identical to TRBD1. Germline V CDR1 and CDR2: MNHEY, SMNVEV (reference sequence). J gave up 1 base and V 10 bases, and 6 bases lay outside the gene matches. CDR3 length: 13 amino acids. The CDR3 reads CATGHRGQETQYF. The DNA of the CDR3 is TGTGCCACAGGGCACAGGGGCCAAGAGACCCAGTACTTC.

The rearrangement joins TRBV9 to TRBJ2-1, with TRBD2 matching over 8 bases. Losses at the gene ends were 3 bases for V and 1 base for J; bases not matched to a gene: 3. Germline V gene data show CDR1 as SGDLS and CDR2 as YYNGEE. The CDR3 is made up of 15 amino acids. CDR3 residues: CASSAIAGSYNEQFF. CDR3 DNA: TGTGCCAGCAGCGCCATAGCGGGGTCCTACAATGAGCAGTTCTTC.

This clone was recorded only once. The CDR3 DNA reads as TGTGCCAGCAGTGAGGGGGGGTTGGAGCAGTACTTC. Encoded protein: CASSEGGLEQYF. This sequence joins TRBV28 and TRBJ2-7; a possible D gene is TRBD2 (7 bases). CDR1 is MDHEN and CDR2 is SYDVKM in the germline V gene. Trimming pared 5 bases from V and 7 bases from J, leaving 12 bases between. The CDR3 runs 12 residues.

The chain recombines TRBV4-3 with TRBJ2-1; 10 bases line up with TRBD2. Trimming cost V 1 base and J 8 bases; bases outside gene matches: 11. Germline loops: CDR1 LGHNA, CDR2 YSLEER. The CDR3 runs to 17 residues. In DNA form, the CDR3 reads TGCGCCAGCAGCCAAGGGGCGGCCCTAGCGGGAGTGGATGAGCAGTTCTTC. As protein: CASSQGAALAGVDEQFF.

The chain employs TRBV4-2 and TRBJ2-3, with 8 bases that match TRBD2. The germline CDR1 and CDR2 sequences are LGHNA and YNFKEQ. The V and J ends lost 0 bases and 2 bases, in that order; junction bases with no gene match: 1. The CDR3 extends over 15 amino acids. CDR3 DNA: TGTGCCAGCAGCCAAGAAGCGGGGGCCACAGATACGCAGTATTTT. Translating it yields CASSQEAGATDTQYF.